The present TCR beta chain was sequenced within a study of memory CD4+ T cells and cytomegalovirus serostatus (dated by TCRdb to between 2017 and 2020). As for the study more broadly: A total of some 35 healthy Belgian adults, of whom 9 were CMV seropositive and approximately 24 were CMV seronegative, were included in the cohort. CD4+ memory TCRbeta repertoires of a Belgian cohort with known cytomegalovirus serostatus were sequenced in order to replicate a published TCR-based CMV serostatus classifier. Study-wide conclusions, independent of this receptor: A median bootstrapped AUC of approximately 0.95 with a 95% CI of 0.76-1.00 was achieved on the Belgian cohort by the original-framework classifier. For CMV serostatus prediction, a median bootstrapped AUC of roughly 0.94 was reached with the original framework, and a median bootstrapped AUC of approximately 0.89 was reached with a US-trained random forest. Unlike the original study, which covered naive and memory CD4+ and CD8+ populations, the Belgian study sequenced only CD4+CD45RO+ memory cells. Of around 150 previously reported CMV-associated TCRbeta sequences, about 68 appeared in the CD4+ memory repertoires, each in one to five individuals. The results were interpreted as suggesting that the CMV-associated TCR signature is mostly present in the CD4+ memory repertoire.

Genomic DNA was extracted from sorted cells with the Quick-DNA Microprep Kit. TCRbeta DNA was amplified with the immunoSEQ hsTCRbeta kit following the manufacturer's protocol. An Illumina MiSeq instrument was used to sequence the TCRbeta libraries. The paper's processing steps were these. Once out-of-frame sequences had been removed, fewer than 2.5 million distinct TCRbeta sequences were left, which works out to an average of approximately 63,000 per individual. Two values were used to score each individual: the count of over 150 previously reported CMV-associated TCRbeta sequences and the total count of productive distinct TCRbeta sequences. A beta-binomial model was reimplemented in Python, and scikit-learn random forests with default parameters were trained on US cohort data. On the Belgian cohort, classifier performance was reported as the median AUC, along with percentile confidence intervals, across 10,000 bootstrap iterations. The immuneACCESS repertoire file appears here via TCRdb, limited to in-frame rearrangements. These files lack a portion of the clones; in checked studies, under half of the deficit traces to unresolved V genes, and the cause of the others is not known. From that table come the V and J calls and clone size; the DNA was used to work out D and trimming. The sample has over 40,000 clones on record, just under 80% of them singletons. The ten largest clones add up to around 0.5% of the sample.

The germline V gene (reference sequence) provides CDR1 MNHEY and CDR2 SMNVEV. From its cysteine to its phenylalanine, the CDR3 spans 14 amino acids. CDR3 DNA is the only sequence kept; it has 42 bases, read in frame from the first base. V is pared back by 3 bases and J by 7 bases, with 10 bases lying between the germline termini. Of note for this clone: Its antigen target is currently unknown. No quality values exist for individual bases; no much larger clone is one base distant.

Single viable CD3+CD4+CD8-CD45RO+ cells were sorted as memory CD4+ T cells on a FACSAria II. CMV serostatus was assessed using a Roche Elecsys assay, by which serum IgG against CMV pp150, pp28, p38 and p52 was detected. Once the samples were thawed, total CD4+ T cells were enriched through positive selection using CD4 magnetic microbeads. The samples came from a different study that was designed specifically to examine the CD4+ T cell memory repertoire. Peripheral blood mononuclear cells were isolated and cryopreserved according to standard operating procedures, and serum was kept at -80 degrees C. The staining relied on CD3-PerCP (BW264/56), CD4-APC (RPA-T4), CD45RO-PE (UCHT1) and CD8-Pacific Orange (3B5) antibodies, and Sytox blue was used to exclude non-viable cells.

The sequence is built from TRBV27 and TRBJ1-6; there is no confident call for the D gene. Sequenced material: memory CD4+ T cells from blood. The sequence derives from an adult in good health and CMV-seronegative. The sequence in DNA is TGTGCCAGCAGTTTGGGGAAACGGAATTCACCCCTCCACTTT. It codes for CASSLGKRNSPLHF.